These T cell receptor beta chains were read from a single sample in a study of T cell clusters in autoimmune cytopenias. TCRdb reprocessed the multiplex PCR reads, with one entry per CDR3 protein and no DNA. This table holds around 2,000 distinct CDR3 sequences. This sample also belongs to another study, concerning T cell repertoires in aging, cancer and after chemotherapy.

Material for sequencing was peripheral blood. Every receptor here comes from a human donor in good health. Each CDR3 is given with its conserved first and last residue. The order of the fields is CDR3 protein, V gene, clone size, J gene. The listing skips clone size in some rows; elsewhere it reads once, few, many or a size class.

CDR3: CASSSPTGAGGRYEQYF; V: TRBV7-6; size: medium-sized; J: TRBJ2-7
CDR3: CAWSALGLADTEAFF; V: TRBV30; size: medium-sized; J: TRBJ1-1
CDR3: CASSRPGQGRNEQYF; V: TRBV5-4; size: medium-sized; J: TRBJ2-7
CDR3: CASSLTGWTEAFF; V: TRBV5-1; size: NA; J: TRBJ1-1
CDR3: CASRLGLAGGNEQFF; V: TRBV12-3/TRBV12-4; size: NA; J: TRBJ2-1
CDR3: CASSSFRSKLRDGYTF; V: TRBV12-3/TRBV12-4; size: medium-sized; J: TRBJ1-2
CDR3: CATSGQGMDYGYTF; V: TRBV24-1; size: NA; J: TRBJ1-2
CDR3: CASSRTSFEQFF; V: TRBV12-3/TRBV12-4; size: NA; J: TRBJ2-1
CDR3: CATSAASGAADTQYF; V: TRBV24-1; size: medium-sized; J: TRBJ2-3
CDR3: CASSPGSGAITDTQYF; V: TRBV19; size: large; J: TRBJ2-3
CDR3: CASSRPGRRETQYF; V: TRBV6-2/TRBV6-3; size: medium-sized; J: TRBJ2-5
CDR3: CASSVLADIAKNIQYF; V: TRBV12-3/TRBV12-4; size: NA; J: TRBJ2-4
CDR3: CASTGGGSGNTIYF; V: TRBV6-5; size: medium-sized; J: TRBJ1-3
CDR3: CASSLREAYYEQYF; V: TRBV6-5; size: medium-sized; J: TRBJ2-7
CDR3: CASSQTDDQPQHF; V: TRBV12-3/TRBV12-4; size: NA; J: TRBJ1-5
CDR3: CASSIGYEQYF; V: TRBV19; size: medium-sized; J: TRBJ2-7
CDR3: CASSKSGQGTYNEQFF; V: TRBV6-4; size: medium-sized; J: TRBJ2-1
CDR3: CSARGLLWGETQYF; V: TRBV20-1; size: NA; J: TRBJ2-5
CDR3: CASRGQPYSNQPQHF; V: TRBV6-1; size: medium-sized; J: TRBJ1-5
CDR3: CASSPNRGSHQPQHF; V: TRBV7-2; size: medium-sized; J: TRBJ1-5
CDR3: CASSDGSGGAADTQYF; V: TRBV6-1; size: medium-sized; J: TRBJ2-3
CDR3: CASSEYGTGDQPQHF; V: TRBV6-1; size: medium-sized; J: TRBJ1-5
CDR3: CASSPTGADYTGELFF; V: TRBV18; size: medium-sized; J: TRBJ2-2
CDR3: CASSLGWTGRDYTF; V: TRBV5-1; size: NA; J: TRBJ1-2